These T cell receptor beta chains were read from a single sample in a study of PD-L1 blockade in urothelial cancer. The table came from immunoSEQ multiplex PCR; TCRdb's copy has only in-frame clones and leaves some out. The sample lists 49,000 or so clones; around 74% were seen once. This specimen consisted of PBMCs, obtained around atezolizumab (anti-PD-L1) treatment. The receptors originated from a man in his 70s with urothelial cancer. Each CDR3 is given with its conserved first and last residue. D genes are given only for firm matches. Expanded clones are given a class, and other clones once, few, many or no size at all.

>TRBV28|NA|TRBJ2-5|TRBD2
CASSLGSGRPVETQYF
TGTGCCAGCAGTTTAGGTAGCGGGAGACCGGTAGAGACCCAGTACTTC
>TRBV7-8|NA|TRBJ2-7|TRBD2
CASSLGLAGGWQYF
TGTGCCAGCAGCTTAGGTCTAGCGGGAGGATGGCAGTACTTC
>TRBV5-1|NA|TRBJ1-5|TRBD1
CASRLEGANQPQHF
TGCGCCAGCAGACTTGAGGGGGCCAATCAGCCCCAGCATTTT
>TRBV11-2|NA|TRBJ2-3|NA
CASSPGSTDTQYF
TGTGCCAGCAGCCCCGGGTCCACAGATACGCAGTATTTT
>TRBV6-5|NA|TRBJ2-5|NA
CASRSHWAQETQYF
TGTGCCAGCAGGTCCCATTGGGCGCAAGAGACCCAGTACTTC
>TRBV6-1|NA|TRBJ1-5|NA
CASNSGRSGNQPQHF
TGTGCCAGCAATTCAGGGAGGTCCGGCAATCAGCCCCAGCATTTT
>TRBV18|NA|TRBJ2-7|TRBD1
CASSPGQKPSYEQYF
TGTGCCAGCTCACCGGGACAGAAGCCTTCCTACGAGCAGTACTTC
>TRBV6-5|NA|TRBJ2-2|TRBD2
CASSYRGVDTGELFF
TGTGCCAGCAGTTATCGGGGGGTGGACACCGGGGAGCTGTTTTTT
>TRBV5-1|few|TRBJ1-2|NA
CASSARAGGYTF
TGCGCCAGCAGCGCCAGGGCGGGGGGCTACACCTTC
>TRBV4-1|medium-sized|TRBJ1-1|NA
CASSTSQGQGTEAFF
TGCGCCAGCAGCACCTCCCAGGGGCAGGGCACTGAAGCTTTCTTT
>TRBV5-1|NA|TRBJ2-7|TRBD1
CASSLDPIGTGGNYEQYF
TGCGCCAGCAGCTTGGATCCTATTGGGACAGGGGGAAATTACGAGCAGTACTTC
>TRBV6-6|NA|TRBJ2-1|NA
CASSRTTGPEKNEQFF
TGTGCCAGCAGCCGGACGACAGGTCCGGAGAAGAATGAGCAGTTCTTC
>TRBV19|NA|TRBJ2-7|TRBD1
CASSTYRGSSYEQYF
TGTGCCAGTAGTACCTACAGGGGGAGCTCCTACGAGCAGTACTTC
>TRBV7-3|NA|TRBJ2-5|TRBD2
CASSYSLTGGSETQYF
TGTGCCAGCAGCTACTCCCTAACGGGAGGGAGTGAGACCCAGTACTTC
>TRBV28|NA|TRBJ1-3|TRBD1
CASSLYPLTGGGNTIYF
TGTGCCAGCAGTTTATACCCGTTGACAGGGGGTGGAAACACCATATATTTT
>TRBV10-1|large|TRBJ2-3|NA
CASSVGTWGGTDTQYF
TGCGCCAGCAGCGTTGGGACTTGGGGCGGCACAGATACGCAGTATTTT
>TRBV5-6|NA|TRBJ2-7|NA
CASSQLRGAATYEQYF
TGTGCCAGCAGCCAACTTCGGGGGGCTGCGACCTACGAGCAGTACTTC
>TRBV6-5|few|TRBJ2-7|NA
CASSYSPGARVEQYF
TGTGCCAGCAGTTACTCGCCAGGGGCGCGGGTCGAGCAGTACTTC
>TRBV28|NA|TRBJ1-2|TRBD1
CASSSLSGTVEGYTF
TGTGCCAGCAGTTCCCTCTCCGGGACAGTGGAGGGCTACACCTTC
>TRBV5-1|few|TRBJ2-5|TRBD2
CASRTGTSGSGETQYF
TGCGCCAGCAGGACCGGGACTAGCGGGAGTGGGGAGACCCAGTACTTC
>TRBV6-1|NA|TRBJ2-1|TRBD2
CASSEATSGLLYNEQFF
TGTGCCAGCAGTGAAGCTACTAGCGGACTCCTCTACAATGAGCAGTTCTTC
>TRBV5-1|NA|TRBJ2-4|TRBD1
CASSGTVAKNIQYF
TGCGCCAGCAGCGGGACAGTAGCCAAAAACATTCAGTACTTC
>TRBV28|NA|TRBJ2-3|NA
CASSLGRRSDTQYF
TGTGCCAGCAGTTTAGGGAGGCGCTCAGATACGCAGTATTTT
>TRBV19|NA|TRBJ1-2|NA
CATLGTLYGYTF
TGTGCCACTCTGGGCACTCTCTATGGCTACACCTTC
>TRBV18|NA|TRBJ1-2|NA
CASSQLQGSNGYTF
TGTGCCAGCTCGCAGCTCCAGGGGAGTAATGGCTACACCTTC
>TRBV4-1|NA|TRBJ2-7|TRBD2
CASSQAATSGSDEQYF
TGCGCCAGCAGCCAAGCCGCGACTAGCGGGAGCGACGAGCAGTACTTC
>TRBV19|NA|TRBJ2-3|TRBD2
CASSLSSGSLTDTQYF
TGTGCCAGTAGTCTCTCTAGCGGGAGTTTGACAGATACGCAGTATTTT
>TRBV6-5|NA|TRBJ1-3|TRBD1
CASSYSPTGILNTIYF
TGTGCCAGCAGTTACTCCCCGACAGGGATTCTCAACACCATATATTTT
>TRBV4-1|NA|TRBJ1-2|TRBD1
CASSPGQVVGYGYTF
TGCGCCAGCAGCCCGGGACAGGTAGTTGGCTATGGCTACACCTTC
>TRBV5-8|NA|TRBJ2-1|TRBD2
CASSLIYGTSGRAGEQFF
TGTGCCAGCAGCTTGATCTACGGGACTAGCGGGAGGGCCGGTGAGCAGTTCTTC
>TRBV27|NA|TRBJ1-1|NA
CASSPTYGTLHTEAFF
TGTGCCAGCAGTCCCACTTACGGGACACTTCACACTGAAGCTTTCTTT
>TRBV28|NA|TRBJ2-1|NA
CASSLSYNEQFF
TGTGCCAGCAGTTTGTCTTACAATGAGCAGTTCTTC
>TRBV10-3|NA|TRBJ2-2|TRBD2
CAISAVAGVSGTGELFF
TGTGCCATCAGTGCCGTAGCGGGAGTGTCGGGCACCGGGGAGCTGTTTTTT
>TRBV2|once|TRBJ1-5|NA
CASSGLREGQNQPQHF
TGTGCCAGCAGTGGACTCAGGGAAGGGCAAAATCAGCCCCAGCATTTT
>TRBV18|NA|TRBJ1-5|NA
CASSPARRDNQPQHF
TGTGCCAGCTCTCCGGCGCGCAGGGACAATCAGCCCCAGCATTTT
>TRBV6-6|NA|TRBJ2-5|NA
CASSSYGAGRETQYF
TGTGCCAGCAGTTCCTACGGGGCAGGGAGGGAGACCCAGTACTTC
>TRBV15|NA|TRBJ1-1|NA
CATSARQWQATEAFF
TGTGCCACCAGCGCGCGACAGTGGCAGGCCACTGAAGCTTTCTTT
>TRBV10-1|few|TRBJ2-7|TRBD1
CASSRDSDYYEQYF
TGCGCCAGCAGTCGGGACAGTGATTACTACGAGCAGTACTTC
>TRBV6-7|NA|TRBJ2-1|NA
CASSYSTGGGPVGGGDEQFF
TGTGCCAGCAGTTACTCGACTGGGGGGGGACCCGTAGGAGGGGGGGATGAGCAGTTCTTC
>TRBV10-3|once|TRBJ2-5|NA
CAISEPGPVTQYF
TGTGCCATCAGTGAACCAGGTCCGGTGACCCAGTACTTC
>TRBV6-6|NA|TRBJ2-1|NA
CASSPGRQSNEQFF
TGTGCCAGCAGTCCAGGCCGGCAGTCCAATGAGCAGTTCTTC
>TRBV7-8|few|TRBJ2-7|TRBD2
CASSLVGSGRALYEQYF
TGTGCCAGCAGCTTAGTGGGTAGCGGGAGGGCCCTCTACGAGCAGTACTTC
>TRBV19|NA|TRBJ2-7|TRBD2
CASSRLAGGSSYEQYF
TGTGCCAGTAGTCGACTAGCGGGGGGGAGCTCCTACGAGCAGTACTTC